Shown below are 27 T cell receptor beta chains from a single sample sequenced in a study of T cells in Graves' hyperthyroidism and ophthalmopathy. RNA transcripts gave rise to amplified TCR beta CDR3 regions. HTBI primers were employed in a first-round RT-PCR of the TCR CDR3. TCRdb passed the multiplex PCR reads through MiXCR, listing each CDR3 protein once. The data contain 700,000 to 850,000 distinct CDR3 sequences, under 45% of them singletons. The sequencing input was blood. These TCRs come from a woman between 35 and 50 years old with Graves' hyperthyroidism.

This clonotype was counted a few times. The chain uses TRBV6-2 or TRBV6-3 and TRBJ2-7; perhaps TRBD2 as D (6 bases). This CDR3 is 14 amino acids long. Per the germline V gene, CDR1 is MNHEY and CDR2 is SVGEGT. V lost 4 bases, J lost 1 base, and 11 bases lay in between. CDR3: CASSFPTRSYEQYF. CDR3 DNA sequence: TGTGCCAGCAGTTTTCCGACTAGGTCCTACGAGCAGTACTTC.

This sequence joins TRBV10-3 and TRBJ2-7; 8 bases fit TRBD1. Germline V lookup: CDR1 ENHRY, CDR2 SYGVKD. The length of the CDR3 is 14 residues. V gave up 10 bases and J gave up 5 bases; unmatched junction bases: 13. The CDR3 sequence is CASRTEDRAHEQYF. The CDR3 nucleotides read TGTGCCAGCAGGACAGAGGACAGGGCCCACGAGCAGTACTTC.

The chain combines TRBV6-1 with TRBJ1-1; D may be TRBD1 (5 bases). CDR3 length: 15 amino acids. V was clipped by 3 bases and J by 1 base, with 12 bases between them. The germline V gene encodes CDR1 MNHNS and CDR2 SASEGT. CDR3 DNA: TGTGCCAGCAGTGATGCCGGGACCTCGAACACTGAAGCTTTCTTT. It codes for CASSDAGTSNTEAFF.

The rearrangement joins TRBV20-1 to TRBJ2-5, with 7 positions matching TRBD2. With 4 bases clipped from V and 3 bases from J, the junction kept 8 bases outside the gene matches. The CDR3 has 14 amino acids. CDR1 DFQATT and CDR2 SNEGSKA come from the germline V gene (reference sequence). The CDR3 spells CSAKGLAEKETQYF. The CDR3 nucleotides are TGCAGTGCTAAGGGGCTAGCGGAAAAAGAGACCCAGTACTTC.

This clonotype was recorded at least ten times. This chain joins TRBV2 and TRBJ1-3; TRBD1 might be the D (6 bases). The CDR3 has 14 residues. The V end was cut by 7 bases, the J end by 0 bases, with 10 bases between. Germline V gene data show CDR1 as SNHLY and CDR2 as FYNNEI. CDR3 bases: TGTGCCAGCACCGGGACAACCTCTGGAAACACCATATATTTT. Residues: CASTGTTSGNTIYF.

This clonotype was seen ten or more times. V is TRBV19 and J is TRBJ1-2; D is unclear. The V gene's germline CDR1 is LNHDA and CDR2 SQIVND (reference sequence). There are 14 residues in the CDR3. V was shortened by 0 bases and J by 4 bases, with 9 bases between the two germline ends. The CDR3 nucleotides read TGTGCCAGTAGTATAGAGGACGGACTCTATGGCTACACCTTC. Protein product: CASSIEDGLYGYTF.

This clonotype was counted between two and nine times. At one boundary the junction diverges from the germline segment, which might be a read error. The chain joins TRBV7-7 to TRBJ2-7, with 10 nucleotides matching TRBD1. There are 14 residues in the CDR3. The germline gives CDR1 SSHAT, CDR2 FNYEAQ (reference sequence). The CDR3 region is CASSFGTGADEQYF. The DNA for the CDR3 is TGTGCTAGCAGCTTCGGGACAGGGGCGGACGAGCAGTACTTC.

The table lists this clonotype with a few counts. This clone may be a read error of a much larger clone one base away. The rearrangement joins TRBV2 to TRBJ1-3; D gene uncertain. This CDR3 contains 12 residues. Trimming stripped 8 bases from V and 2 bases from J, with 7 bases between. CDR1 SNHLY and CDR2 FYNNEI come from the germline V gene. The CDR3 loop is CASGVTGNTIYF. DNA for the CDR3: TGTGCCAGCGGGGTTACTGGAAACACCATATATTTT.

This clonotype was seen only once. A much larger clone differs by one base, so this may be a read error. V usage is TRBV7-2 and J usage is TRBJ1-1, with D maybe TRBD1 (5 bases). This CDR3 comprises 14 residues. Looked up from germline, CDR1 is SGHTA and CDR2 is FQGNSA. The CDR3 sequence is CASGRGGPNTEVFF. In DNA form, the CDR3 reads TGTGCCAGTGGACGTGGGGGTCCTAACACTGAAGTTTTCTTT.

This chain links TRBV24-1 with TRBJ2-3, with TRBD1 as a possible D gene (6 bases). Germline V gene sequence: CDR1 KGHDR, CDR2 SFDVKD. The CDR3 loop spans 12 amino acids. Trimming left V 7 bases short and J 8 bases short, with 12 bases between. CDR3 protein: CATSSTGRTQYF. The CDR3 DNA is TGTGCCACCAGCTCGACAGGTCGTACGCAGTATTTT.

The chain has TRBV5-1 and TRBJ1-2, with TRBD1 as a possible D gene (6 bases). Germline V gene data show CDR1 as SGHRS and CDR2 as YFSETQ. Trimming removed 5 bases at V and 8 bases at J, with 16 bases between. The CDR3 sequence is 13 residues long. CDR3 nucleotides: TGCGCCAGCAGTGGTCTGCAGGGGCAAGGCTACACCTTC. As protein: CASSGLQGQGYTF.

The V gene is TRBV10-1, the J gene TRBJ2-3; D gene unclear. Germline V gene lookup returns CDR1 WNHNN and CDR2 SYGVQD (reference sequence). The ends were cut back, 5 bases at V and 6 bases at J, with 9 bases in the middle. This CDR3 is 12 amino acids long. The CDR3 region is CASSPAADTQYF. The CDR3 DNA reads TGCGCCAGCAGTCCGGCAGCGGATACGCAGTATTTT.

In this sample, this clonotype turned up many times. The chain couples TRBV2 to TRBJ1-1; 7 bases are shared with TRBD1. The CDR3 covers 14 residues. V trimming: 9 bases; J trimming: 0 bases; junction bases outside the gene matches: 7. Germline CDR1 SNHLY, CDR2 FYNNEI. In nucleotides, the CDR3 is TGTGCCAGTCGACAGGGCACAATGAACACTGAAGCTTTCTTT. As protein: CASRQGTMNTEAFF.

The sample holds many counts of this clonotype. The gene calls are TRBV7-2 and TRBJ1-2; possibly TRBD1 for D (6 bases). The V end was cut by 1 base, the J end by 8 bases, with 14 bases between. There are 14 residues in the CDR3. Germline V CDR1 and CDR2: SGHTA, FQGNSA. CDR3 DNA: TGTGCCAGCAGCTTAGATAACAGGGCGGGAGGCTACACCTTC. Residues: CASSLDNRAGGYTF.

This clonotype was counted between two and nine times. The chain employs TRBV13 and TRBJ2-7; D tentatively reads TRBD1 or TRBD2 (6 bases each). With 2 bases removed from V and 3 bases from J, the gap between germline ends came to 11 bases. This CDR3 has 14 amino acids. Germline V gene data show CDR1 as PRHDT and CDR2 as FYEKMQ (reference sequence). Here the CDR3 reads CASSLKGGFYEQYF. CDR3 bases: TGTGCCAGCAGCTTAAAGGGGGGTTTCTACGAGCAGTACTTC.

Here the CDR3 reads CASSQEAGSYQPQHF. The DNA for the CDR3 is TGTGCCAGCAGCCAAGAGGCAGGTTCTTATCAGCCCCAGCATTTT. The gene calls are TRBV3-1 and TRBJ1-5; D gene uncertain. The CDR3 sequence is 15 residues long. Between the trimmed V and J ends, which lost 0 bases and 5 bases, there was a span of 11 bases. The germline gives CDR1 LGHDT, CDR2 YNNKEL (reference sequence).

There are many counts of this clonotype. This sequence joins TRBV9 and TRBJ2-7; D is perhaps TRBD1 or TRBD2 (5 bases each). This CDR3 contains 15 residues. CDR1 and CDR2 from the germline V gene are SGDLS and YYNGEE. V was pared by 0 bases and J by 3 bases, with 13 bases between. CDR3 nucleotides: TGTGCCAGCAGCGTAGGAGGGGAGTCTCGCTACGAGCAGTACTTC. It yields the protein CASSVGGESRYEQYF.

Comments on this clonotype: A much bigger clone sits one base away, suggesting this may be a read error. The chain has TRBV7-3 and TRBJ1-1, with unresolved D. Germline-derived CDR1 and CDR2 are SGHTA and FQGTGA. This CDR3 has 12 amino acids. CDR3 DNA sequence: TGTGCCAGCAGCTTGCCGGGCACTGCAGCTTTCTTT. Protein: CASSLPGTAAFF.

This clonotype was recorded many times. The J gene is TRBJ1-1, the V gene TRBV7-9; TRBD1 matches at 9 bases. The CDR3 is 14 residues long. Trimming took 7 bases from V and 1 from J; bases not matched to a gene: 4. Germline CDR1 is SEHNR and CDR2 is FQNEAQ (reference sequence). The CDR3 sequence: CASTTGGSNTEAFF. CDR3 DNA: TGTGCCAGCACCACAGGGGGCTCGAACACTGAAGCTTTCTTT.

The rearrangement uses TRBV10-3 and TRBJ2-5; 10 bases are a match to TRBD1. This CDR3 is 15 amino acids long. The V gene end was trimmed by 3 bases and the J gene end by 4 bases; junction bases not matched to a gene: 5. Per the germline V gene, CDR1 is ENHRY and CDR2 is SYGVKD. CDR3 bases: TGTGCCATCAGTGAACGGACAGGGGGGAGAGAGACCCAGTACTTC. Protein product: CAISERTGGRETQYF.

Only a few counts were recorded for this clonotype. The CDR3 does not end in the conserved phenylalanine or tryptophan, so this is likely a read error. The chain combines TRBV25-1 with TRBJ1-5; a possible D gene is TRBD1 (5 bases). The germline CDR1 and CDR2 sequences are MGHDK and SYGVNS. The CDR3 is made up of 12 amino acids. With 4 bases removed from V and 4 bases from J, the gap between germline ends came to 5 bases. CDR3 residues: CASSGQNQPQHI. CDR3 nucleotides: TGTGCCAGCAGTGGACAGAATCAGCCCCAGCATATT.

The V gene is TRBV20-1, the J gene TRBJ1-5, with TRBD1 as a possible D gene (6 bases). Germline CDR1 and CDR2: DFQATT and SNEGSKA (reference sequence). Between the trimmed V and J ends, which lost 3 bases and 6 bases, there was a span of 27 bases. The CDR3 has 18 amino acids. As DNA, the CDR3 is TGCAGTGCTAGTAGGGGGGACAAAGGGGGACGTTTGGGTCAGCCCCAGCATTTT. Protein: CSASRGDKGGRLGQPQHF.

The J gene is TRBJ1-5, the V gene TRBV16, with a weak D call TRBD1 (6 bases). V lost 3 bases and J 6 bases, leaving 15 bases between the germline ends. Germline loops: CDR1 KGHSY, CDR2 FQNENV. This CDR3 comprises 15 residues. The CDR3 is CASSQVGTGSQPQHF. The CDR3 region has the DNA TGTGCCAGCAGCCAGGTTGGCACAGGGAGTCAGCCCCAGCATTTT.

Points on this clonotype: The CDR3 ends on some other residue instead of the conserved phenylalanine or tryptophan, so this is likely a read error. This chain links TRBV9 with TRBJ1-6; D gene uncertain. CDR1 is SGDLS and CDR2 is YYNGEE in the germline V gene. The CDR3 totals 17 residues. CDR3: CASSQAIERPSNSPLHL. In DNA, the CDR3 is TGCGCCAGCAGCCAAGCAATAGAGCGGCCGAGTAATTCACCCCTCCACCTT.

This clonotype came up many times. The chain carries TRBV10-3 and TRBJ1-1, with 7 nucleotides matching TRBD1. The CDR3 totals 13 residues. Germline V gene lookup returns CDR1 ENHRY and CDR2 SYGVKD. V lost 9 bases, J lost 3 bases, and 7 bases stayed unmatched. The CDR3 DNA reads TGTGCCATAAAGACAGGGATAGACACTGAAGCTTTCTTT. Translating it yields CAIKTGIDTEAFF.

As concerns this clonotype: Given a much more abundant clone one base away, this may be a read error. The V gene is TRBV20-1, the J gene TRBJ1-4; perhaps TRBD1 as D (5 bases). Germline values: CDR1 DFQATT, CDR2 SNEGSKA (reference sequence). The CDR3 extends over 13 amino acids. For the CDR3, the DNA is TGCAGTGCTCAGCCGGGTAGGGGTGAAAAACTGGTTTTT. Translating it yields CSAQPGRGEKLVF.

The rearrangement joins TRBV11-3 to TRBJ1-1; perhaps TRBD1 as D (5 bases). CDR1 is SGHNT and CDR2 is YENEEA in the germline V gene. This CDR3 has 12 amino acids. V was shortened by 4 bases and J by 11 bases, with 14 bases between the two germline ends. The CDR3 coding sequence is TGTGCCAGCAGCTCGGGGGGGAGTGGGGCTTTCTTT. This codes for CASSSGGSGAFF. Full variable domain (outside the CDR3, taken from reference TRBV11-3 and TRBJ1-1): EAGVVQSPRYKIIEKKQPVAFWCNPISGHNTLYWYLQNLGQGPELLIRYENEEAVDDSQLPKDRFSAERLKGVDSTLKIQPAELGDSAVYLCASSSGGSGAFFGQGTRLTVV.